The 21 T cell receptor beta chains listed next were all sequenced from one sample in a study of shared clonotypes between healthy human individuals (dated by TCRdb to the early 2020s). Preparation of the library involved the immunoSEQ multiplex PCR assay. What TCRdb holds here is the immuneACCESS table cut down to in-frame rearrangements. Part of the clones is not present; checked against another copy, under half of the missing clones reflect an unresolved V gene, and the others are unexplained. The sample table lists around 940,000 clones, about 80% of them with a count of one. The ten largest account for over 1.3% of the sample. Sample: memory CD4+ T cells sorted from blood. Per the publication, the cell subset or site label means: CD45RA-negative fraction. The source is a young man in good health.

This chain uses TRBV7-9 with TRBJ2-1, with 9 bases fitting TRBD1. Germline CDR1 is SEHNR and CDR2 is FQNEAQ (reference sequence). The CDR3 has 15 amino acids. The V segment lost 5 bases and the J segment 5 bases; nucleotides outside the gene matches: 7. CDR3 bases: TGTGCCAGCAGCCTGGACAGGGGAATGCACAATGAGCAGTTCTTC. The encoded protein is CASSLDRGMHNEQFF.

J is TRBJ2-3 and V is TRBV4-3; D might be TRBD1 or TRBD2, each matching 6 bases. Germline V CDR1 and CDR2: LGHNA, YSLEER. Trimming shortened V by 2 bases and J by 6 bases, and 18 bases separated the two germline ends. There are 16 residues in the CDR3. The CDR3 sequence: CASSQMGAPGRDTQYF. CDR3 bases: TGCGCCAGCAGCCAAATGGGGGCCCCGGGGAGGGATACGCAGTATTTT.

The V and J genes are TRBV19 and TRBJ1-5, with a weak D call TRBD1 (6 bases). V was shortened by 6 bases and J by 7 bases, with 16 bases between the two germline ends. The CDR3 is 14 amino acids. Germline-derived CDR1 and CDR2 are LNHDA and SQIVND (reference sequence). CDR3 protein: CASSPGAGLQPQHF. CDR3 bases: TGTGCCAGTAGCCCAGGGGCAGGGCTGCAGCCCCAGCATTTT.

CDR3 bases: TGTGCCACCAGCCCTCAGGGGTTCGGCAATCAGCCCCAGCATTTT. Its protein product is CATSPQGFGNQPQHF. The chain uses TRBV15 and TRBJ1-5; possible D gene TRBD1, 6 bases. Germline CDR1 is LNHNV and CDR2 is YYDKDF (reference sequence). The CDR3 loop spans 15 amino acids. Trimming removed 5 bases from V and 2 bases from J, with 13 bases in between.

V and J are TRBV5-4 and TRBJ1-2, with D possibly TRBD1 on 6 matching bases. The CDR3 contains 14 residues. Germline CDR1 is SGHNT and CDR2 is YYREEE (reference sequence). V dropped 3 bases and J dropped 8 bases, with 17 bases sitting between them. The CDR3, as DNA: TGTGCCAGCAGCTCCAACAACAGGGATCAAGGCTACACCTTC. Amino acid sequence: CASSSNNRDQGYTF. The variable domain in full, completed from reference TRBV5-4 and TRBJ1-2, reads ETGVTQSPTHLIKTRGQQVTLRCSSQSGHNTVSWYQQALGQGPQFIFQYYREEENGRGNFPPRFSGLQFPNYSSELNVNALELDDSALYLCASSSNNRDQGYTFGSGTRLTVV.

This clone was recorded once. The rearrangement uses TRBV4-1 and TRBJ2-1, with a possible D match to TRBD2 (6 bases). The length of the CDR3 is 16 residues. Germline V gene lookup returns CDR1 MGHRA and CDR2 YSYEKL. The V and J ends lost 1 base and 9 bases respectively, with 19 bases between them. The CDR3 sequence is CASSQVGAGVVFEQFF. The DNA for the CDR3 is TGCGCCAGCAGCCAAGTTGGAGCGGGCGTCGTATTTGAGCAGTTCTTC.

The chain is built from TRBV7-2 and TRBJ2-1; D perhaps matches TRBD2 (6 bases). This CDR3 comprises 15 residues. V was clipped by 5 bases and J by 8 bases, with 19 bases between them. Germline values: CDR1 SGHTA, CDR2 FQGNSA. The CDR3 region is CASSTPGLAQDEQFF. CDR3 coding DNA: TGTGCCAGCAGCACGCCGGGACTTGCACAGGATGAGCAGTTCTTC.

The gene calls are TRBV5-4 and TRBJ1-1; 10 nucleotides agree with TRBD1. The CDR3 runs to 16 residues. Germline CDR1 reads SGHNT; CDR2 reads YYREEE (reference sequence). V dropped 3 bases and J dropped 6; count of bases not matched to a gene: 11. CDR3 nucleotide sequence: TGTGCCAGCAGCTCCCCGACAGGGGGCGTCGACGCTGAAGCTTTCTTT. Amino acids: CASSSPTGGVDAEAFF.

This clone was observed a handful of times. The rearrangement uses TRBV5-1 and TRBJ1-6, with D unresolved. The V gene's germline CDR1 is SGHRS and CDR2 YFSETQ. This CDR3 has 15 amino acids. V gave up 0 bases and J gave up 10 bases, with 14 bases separating them. The CDR3 here is CASSLGQVSSSPLHF. The CDR3 nucleotides read TGCGCCAGCAGCTTGGGTCAGGTCAGCAGCTCACCCCTCCACTTT.

Of note for this clone: The same CDR3 is also encoded by other DNA sequences in this sample. This chain uses TRBV5-5 with TRBJ1-6, with D maybe TRBD1 (5 bases). Trimming left V 1 base short and J 9 bases short, with 17 bases between. From germline, CDR1 is SGHKS and CDR2 YYEKEE (reference sequence). This CDR3 is built from 16 residues. CDR3: CASSLRYGQGGSPLHF. CDR3 DNA: TGTGCCAGCAGCTTGAGGTACGGGCAGGGAGGTTCACCCCTCCACTTT.

The chain is built from TRBV30 and TRBJ1-5; D is unclear. V shed 2 bases and J shed 2 bases, with 19 bases lying between them. Germline lookup yields CDR1 GTSNPN and CDR2 SVGIG (reference sequence). This CDR3 region has 17 residues. In DNA form, the CDR3 reads TGTGCCTGGAGTTTAACGTGGGCCCCCTTGGGCAATCAGCCCCAGCATTTT. Its protein is CAWSLTWAPLGNQPQHF.

The rearrangement uses TRBV5-1 and TRBJ2-7; 11 bases match TRBD2. CDR1 SGHRS and CDR2 YFSETQ come from the germline V gene. The ends lost 4 bases at V and 5 bases at J; junction bases unmatched: 5. This CDR3 has 14 amino acids. The CDR3 here is CASSLGLAVNEQYF. The CDR3 DNA reads TGCGCCAGCAGCCTGGGACTAGCGGTTAACGAGCAGTACTTC. Filled out from reference TRBV5-1 and TRBJ2-7, the complete variable domain reads KAGVTQTPRYLIKTRGQQVTLSCSPISGHRSVSWYQQTPGQGLQFLFEYFSETQRNKGNFPGRFSGRQFSNSRSEMNVSTLELGDSALYLCASSLGLAVNEQYFGPGTRLTVT.

This chain joins TRBV7-2 and TRBJ2-1; perhaps TRBD2 as D (6 bases). V was pared by 6 bases and J by 7 bases, with 13 bases between. The germline V gene encodes CDR1 SGHTA and CDR2 FQGNSA. The CDR3 totals 13 residues. The DNA of the CDR3 is TGTGCCAGCAGGGGGCGGGAAAGGAATGAGCAGTTCTTC. This codes for CASRGRERNEQFF.

The V and J genes are TRBV5-1 and TRBJ1-3, with D unresolved. The V and J ends lost 0 bases and 0 bases respectively, with 10 bases between them. Germline-derived CDR1 and CDR2 are SGHRS and YFSETQ. The CDR3 loop spans 16 amino acids. DNA of the CDR3: TGCGCCAGCAGCTTGGCCTCCGTGAGCTCTGGAAACACCATATATTTT. Encoded protein: CASSLASVSSGNTIYF.

There are a few counts of this clone. The J gene is TRBJ1-3, the V gene TRBV18; weak D call: TRBD1 (5 bases). The V end was cut by 1 base, the J end by 0 bases, with 13 bases between. This CDR3 has 17 residues. In germline, CDR1 is KGHSH, CDR2 LQKENI. The CDR3 sequence: CASSPRVRVSSGNTIYF. The CDR3 DNA reads TGTGCCAGCTCACCACGCGTCAGGGTCAGCTCTGGAAACACCATATATTTT. Complete variable domain (other parts from reference TRBV18 and TRBJ1-3): NAGVMQNPRHLVRRRGQEARLRCSPMKGHSHVYWYRQLPEEGLKFMVYLQKENIIDESGMPKERFSAEFPKEGPSILRIQQVVRGDSAAYFCASSPRVRVSSGNTIYFGEGSWLTVV.

The rearrangement links TRBV5-1 to TRBJ1-6; 7 nucleotides align to TRBD1. Germline CDR1 SGHRS, CDR2 YFSETQ. The trim removed 0 bases at V and 5 bases at J, leaving 8 bases unmatched. The CDR3 consists of 17 residues. For the CDR3, the DNA is TGCGCCAGCAGCTTGGCGGCTCCGGGACAGAATAATTCACCCCTCCACTTT. Its translation is CASSLAAPGQNNSPLHF.

A note on this clone: In the same sample, other DNA sequences code for this CDR3. The rearrangement links TRBV19 to TRBJ2-1; D gene ambiguous. Germline assignment: CDR1 LNHDA and CDR2 SQIVND (reference sequence). This CDR3 is 13 amino acids long. V was shortened by 6 bases and J by 0 bases, with 6 bases between the two germline ends. CDR3 DNA sequence: TGTGCCAGTAGCCGGAGCTCCTACAATGAGCAGTTCTTC. The encoded protein is CASSRSSYNEQFF.

V gene TRBV11-3 combines with J gene TRBJ2-2, with D possibly being TRBD1 (6 bases). The CDR3 has 18 amino acids. In germline, CDR1 is SGHNT, CDR2 YENEEA. With 0 bases removed from V and 4 bases from J, the gap between germline ends came to 18 bases. The CDR3 DNA follows: TGTGCCAGCAGCTTAGATTTGTCCAGGGGCGGTGGCACCGGGGAGCTGTTTTTT. Protein sequence: CASSLDLSRGGGTGELFF.

The rearrangement joins TRBV4-3 to TRBJ2-4; D is uncertain. The germline gives CDR1 LGHNA, CDR2 YSLEER. This CDR3 contains 14 residues. Trimming left V 0 bases short and J 6 bases short, with 9 bases between. The CDR3 reads CASSQDLQLNIQYF. In DNA form, the CDR3 reads TGCGCCAGCAGCCAAGACTTACAGCTAAACATTCAGTACTTC.

With respect to this clone: Different DNA sequences within this sample yield the same CDR3. The chain uses TRBV30 and TRBJ1-2; no reliable D call. The CDR3 contains 12 residues. Per germline, CDR1 GTSNPN and CDR2 SVGIG (reference sequence). Trimming pared 0 bases from V and 8 bases from J, leaving 10 bases between. The CDR3: CAWSVREGGYTF. The CDR3, as DNA: TGTGCCTGGAGTGTGAGGGAGGGAGGCTACACCTTC. Variable domain in full (rest from reference TRBV30 and TRBJ1-2): SQTIHQWPATLVQPVGSPLSLECTVEGTSNPNLYWYRQAAGRGLQLLFYSVGIGQISSEVPQNLSASRPQDRQFILSSKKLLLSDSGFYLCAWSVREGGYTFGSGTRLTVV.

This clone occurred a few times. The gene calls are TRBV30 and TRBJ2-2, with D tentatively TRBD2 (7 bases). Germline assignment: CDR1 GTSNPN and CDR2 SVGIG (reference sequence). The CDR3 extends over 15 amino acids. The V end lost 4 bases, the J end lost 5 bases, and 17 bases lay between the germline ends. The CDR3 loop reads CAWTGGGARTGELFF. The CDR3 bases are TGTGCCTGGACCGGAGGGGGGGCCAGGACCGGGGAGCTGTTTTTT.